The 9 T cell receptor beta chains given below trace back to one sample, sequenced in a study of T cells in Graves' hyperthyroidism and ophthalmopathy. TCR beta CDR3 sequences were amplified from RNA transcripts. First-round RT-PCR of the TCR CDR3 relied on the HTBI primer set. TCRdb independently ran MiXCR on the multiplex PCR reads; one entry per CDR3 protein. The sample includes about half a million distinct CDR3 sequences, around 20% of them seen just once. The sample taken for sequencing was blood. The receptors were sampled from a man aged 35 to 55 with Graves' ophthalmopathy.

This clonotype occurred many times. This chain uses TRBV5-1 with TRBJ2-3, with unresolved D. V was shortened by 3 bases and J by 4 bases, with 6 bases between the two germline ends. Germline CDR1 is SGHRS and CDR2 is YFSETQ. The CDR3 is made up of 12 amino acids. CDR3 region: CASSSRSDTQYF. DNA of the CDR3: TGCGCCAGCAGCTCACGGTCAGATACGCAGTATTTT.

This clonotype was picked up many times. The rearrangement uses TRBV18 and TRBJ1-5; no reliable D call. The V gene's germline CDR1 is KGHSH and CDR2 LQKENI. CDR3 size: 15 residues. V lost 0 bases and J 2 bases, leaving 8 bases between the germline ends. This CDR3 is CASSPPSSGNQPQHF. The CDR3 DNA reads TGTGCCAGCTCACCACCGAGTTCGGGCAATCAGCCCCAGCATTTT.

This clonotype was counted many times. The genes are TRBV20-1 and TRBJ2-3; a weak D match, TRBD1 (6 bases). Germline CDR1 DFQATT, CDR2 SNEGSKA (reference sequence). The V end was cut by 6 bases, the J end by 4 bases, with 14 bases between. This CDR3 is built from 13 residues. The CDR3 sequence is CSAPRDISDTQYF. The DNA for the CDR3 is TGCAGTGCCCCTCGGGACATCTCAGATACGCAGTATTTT.

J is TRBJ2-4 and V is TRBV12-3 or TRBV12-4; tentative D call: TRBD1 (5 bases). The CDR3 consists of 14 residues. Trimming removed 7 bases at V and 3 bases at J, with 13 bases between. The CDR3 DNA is TGTGCCAGCACCTTAGGGGAAGACAAAAACATTCAGTACTTC. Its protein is CASTLGEDKNIQYF.

CDR3 nucleotides: TGTGCCAGCAGTTCGACCCCCTACACTGAAGCTTTCTTT. This codes for CASSSTPYTEAFF. The rearrangement uses TRBV6-5 and TRBJ1-1; unclear D gene. This CDR3 comprises 13 residues. V lost 4 bases to trimming and J lost 3 bases, with 9 bases between them. Germline V CDR1 and CDR2: MNHEY, SVGAGI.

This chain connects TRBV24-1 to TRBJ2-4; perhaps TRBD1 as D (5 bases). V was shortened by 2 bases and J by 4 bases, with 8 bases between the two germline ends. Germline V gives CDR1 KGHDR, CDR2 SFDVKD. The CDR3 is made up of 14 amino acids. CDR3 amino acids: CATSDSDIKNIQYF. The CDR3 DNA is TGTGCCACCAGTGATTCGGACATTAAAAACATTCAGTACTTC.

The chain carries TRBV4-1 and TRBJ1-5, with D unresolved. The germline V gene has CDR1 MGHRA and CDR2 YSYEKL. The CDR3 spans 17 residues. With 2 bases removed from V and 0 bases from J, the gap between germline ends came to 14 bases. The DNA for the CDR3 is TGCGCCAGCAGCCAAACTATGACTGGATATAGCAATCAGCCCCAGCATTTT. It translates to CASSQTMTGYSNQPQHF.

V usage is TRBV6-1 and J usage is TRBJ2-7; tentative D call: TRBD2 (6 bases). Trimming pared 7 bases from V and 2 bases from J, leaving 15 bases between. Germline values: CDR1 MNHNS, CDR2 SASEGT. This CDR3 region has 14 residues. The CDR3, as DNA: TGTGCCAGCAACCCCGCGGGGCCCCCCTACGAGCAGTACTTC. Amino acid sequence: CASNPAGPPYEQYF.

The CDR3 spells CASSPLTGVDTIYF. CDR3 sequence (DNA): TGTGCCAGCAGCCCTCTGACAGGGGTGGACACCATATATTTT. This rearrangement joins TRBV11-2 to TRBJ1-3; 8 nucleotides match TRBD1. CDR3 length equals 14 residues. J was trimmed by 8 bases and V by 5 bases; bases with no gene match: 8. The germline gives CDR1 SGHAT, CDR2 FQNNGV.